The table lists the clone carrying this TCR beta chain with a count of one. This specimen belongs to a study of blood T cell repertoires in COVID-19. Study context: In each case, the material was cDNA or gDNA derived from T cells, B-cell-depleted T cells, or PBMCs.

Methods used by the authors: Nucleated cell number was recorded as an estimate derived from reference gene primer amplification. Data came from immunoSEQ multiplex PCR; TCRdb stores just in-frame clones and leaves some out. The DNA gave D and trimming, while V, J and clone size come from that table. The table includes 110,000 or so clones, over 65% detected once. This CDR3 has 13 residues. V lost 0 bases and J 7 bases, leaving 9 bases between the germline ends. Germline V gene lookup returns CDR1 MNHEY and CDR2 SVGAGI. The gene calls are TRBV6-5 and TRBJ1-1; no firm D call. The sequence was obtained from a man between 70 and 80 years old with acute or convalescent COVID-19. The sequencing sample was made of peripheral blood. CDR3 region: CASSYSIGSEAFF. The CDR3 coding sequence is TGTGCCAGCAGTTACTCAATTGGGAGTGAAGCTTTCTTT.